The 5 T cell receptor beta chains presented below share a single source sample, sequenced in a study of blood T cell repertoires in COVID-19. Some clones are missing from TCRdb's copy, which holds only in-frame ones; the method was immunoSEQ multiplex PCR. The data contain hundreds of thousands of clones, 85% of them singletons. The sequencing input was peripheral blood. Source of these receptors: a woman aged 50 to 65 with active or convalescent COVID-19.

The table lists this clone with a count of one. The chain recombines TRBV27 with TRBJ1-2; TRBD1 matches 9 bases. The ends lost 4 bases at V and 8 bases at J; junction bases unmatched: 11. The CDR3 length is 15 residues. Germline CDR1 is MNHEY and CDR2 is SMNVEV (reference sequence). CDR3 nucleotides: TGTGCCAGCAGTTCCCGGACAGGGGCCCCTCACGGCTACACCTTC. It yields the protein CASSSRTGAPHGYTF.

This clone was detected a few times. The chain employs TRBV27 and TRBJ2-1, with 7 bases fitting TRBD1. Germline V gene lookup returns CDR1 MNHEY and CDR2 SMNVEV (reference sequence). This CDR3 is 12 amino acids long. The trim removed 8 bases at V and 7 bases at J, leaving 5 bases unmatched. The CDR3 loop is CASLGTENEQFF. The DNA of the CDR3 is TGTGCCAGCCTGGGGACAGAAAATGAGCAGTTCTTC.

This clone was observed a few times. This chain joins TRBV27 and TRBJ2-2; weak D call: TRBD1 (8 bases). V was cut by 6 bases and J by 4 bases, with 18 bases left in between. There are 16 residues in the CDR3. The germline CDR1 and CDR2 sequences are MNHEY and SMNVEV (reference sequence). DNA of the CDR3: TGTGCCAGCAGGGGGGGGCTGGACAGGGCCACCGGGGAGCTGTTTTTT. Translated, it gives CASRGGLDRATGELFF.

V and J are TRBV6-5 and TRBJ1-5, with D tentatively TRBD1 (5 bases). V shed 7 bases and J shed 2 bases, with 9 bases lying between them. There are 13 residues in the CDR3. Germline CDR1 is MNHEY and CDR2 is SVGAGI. The DNA for the CDR3 is TGTGCCAGCATAGGCAGGGGCAATCAGCCCCAGCATTTT. It specifies CASIGRGNQPQHF.

V gene TRBV3-1 (or the pseudogene TRBV3-2) combines with J gene TRBJ2-2; 7 nucleotides line up with TRBD2. The CDR3 runs to 16 residues. V trimming: 3 bases; J trimming: 0 bases; junction bases outside the gene matches: 4. Germline loops: CDR1 LGHDT, CDR2 YNNKEL (reference sequence). DNA for the CDR3: TGTGCCAGCAGCCATACGGGAGGACCGAACACCGGGGAGCTGTTTTTT. This translates into CASSHTGGPNTGELFF.